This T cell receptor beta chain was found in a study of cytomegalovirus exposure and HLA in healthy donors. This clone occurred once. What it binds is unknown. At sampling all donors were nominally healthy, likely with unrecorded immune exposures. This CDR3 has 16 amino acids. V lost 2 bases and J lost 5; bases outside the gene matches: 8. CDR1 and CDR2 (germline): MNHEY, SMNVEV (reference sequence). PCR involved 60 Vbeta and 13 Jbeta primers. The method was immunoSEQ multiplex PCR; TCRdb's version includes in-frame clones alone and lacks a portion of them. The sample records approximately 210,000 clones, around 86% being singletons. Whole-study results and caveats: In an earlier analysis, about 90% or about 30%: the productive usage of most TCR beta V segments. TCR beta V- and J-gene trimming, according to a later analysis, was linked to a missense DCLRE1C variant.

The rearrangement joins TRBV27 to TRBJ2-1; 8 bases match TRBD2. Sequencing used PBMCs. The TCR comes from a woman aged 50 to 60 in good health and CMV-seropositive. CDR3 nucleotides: TGTGCCAGCAGTTTAAGGGGACTAGTCAACCACAATGAGCAGTTCTTC. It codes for CASSLRGLVNHNEQFF.